This T cell receptor (beta chain) was recorded in a study of shared clonotypes between healthy human individuals. Study findings and constraints: Non-shared clonotypes had lower generation probabilities than clonotypes shared by all four sorted-subset donors. The study's rarefaction showed incomplete sorted-subset sequencing despite large depth.

Clones were sequenced by immunoSEQ multiplex PCR, and TCRdb holds only the in-frame ones, with some missing. The sample has a few million clones; 85% to 95% are singletons. The CDR3 contains 15 residues. V shed 4 bases, J shed 2 bases, and the junction held 7 bases outside the gene matches. This clone was counted once. The antigen is unknown. This TCR was sampled from a young man in good health. Some clones in this sample may be carry-over from other donors' samples. Sample: naive CD4+ T cells from PBMCs. Indicated subset: CD45RA+ positively selected. The chain carries TRBV5-3 and TRBJ2-7, with 9 nucleotides matching TRBD1. TRBV5-3 qualifies as an ORF whose function is uncertain. In nucleotides, the CDR3 is TGTGCCAGAAGCGCCACCGGGACAGGGACCTACGAGCAGTACTTC. Translating it yields CARSATGTGTYEQYF.